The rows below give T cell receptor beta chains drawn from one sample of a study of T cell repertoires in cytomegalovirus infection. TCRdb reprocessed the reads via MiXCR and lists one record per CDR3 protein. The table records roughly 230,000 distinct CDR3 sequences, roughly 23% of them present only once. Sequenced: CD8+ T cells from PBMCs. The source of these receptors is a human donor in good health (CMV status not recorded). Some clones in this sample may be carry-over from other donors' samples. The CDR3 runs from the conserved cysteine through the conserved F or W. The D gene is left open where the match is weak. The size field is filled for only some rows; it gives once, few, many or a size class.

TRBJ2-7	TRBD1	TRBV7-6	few	TGTGCCAGCAGCTGGACAGGGGGAGAGCAGTACTTC	CASSWTGGEQYF
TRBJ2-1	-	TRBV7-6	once	TGTGCCAGCTCGGCCTCTACGATAAATGAGCAGTTCTTC	CASSASTINEQFF
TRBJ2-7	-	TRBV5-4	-	TGTGCCAGCAGCTTTGAGGGTACCAGTTCCTACGAGCAGTACTTC	CASSFEGTSSYEQYF
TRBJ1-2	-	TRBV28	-	TGTGCCGGGGGGAAAGAGTATGGCTACACCTTC	CAGGKEYGYTF
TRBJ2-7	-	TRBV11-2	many	TGTGCCAGCAGCTTAGTTCCACATACCTACGAGCAGTACTTC	CASSLVPHTYEQYF
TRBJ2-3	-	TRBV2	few	TGTGCCAGCAGTGAAAAAACCCAGGGAGGATGGGCAGATACGCAGTATTTT	CASSEKTQGGWADTQYF
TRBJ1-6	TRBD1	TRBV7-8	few	TGTGCCAGCAGCGGAAGCCGGGACAGGGTTTCACCCCTCCACTTT	CASSGSRDRVSPLHF
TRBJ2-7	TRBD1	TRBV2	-	TGTGCCAGCAGTGAGGGACAGGGTGCCAGCGAGCAGTACTTC	CASSEGQGASEQYF
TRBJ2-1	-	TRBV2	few	TGTGCCAGCAGTCTAGCGAGGCCTCGGGATGAGCAGTTCTTC	CASSLARPRDEQFF
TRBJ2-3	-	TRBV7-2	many	TGTGCCAGCAGCTTAGGAGTGGGGGAACCCACAGATACGCAGTATTTT	CASSLGVGEPTDTQYF
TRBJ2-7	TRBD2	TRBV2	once	TGTGCCAGCAGTGGGGGACTAGCGGGAACCTACGAGCAGTACTTC	CASSGGLAGTYEQYF
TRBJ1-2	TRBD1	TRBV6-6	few	TGTGCCAGCAGTTACTCGGGGACAGGGTGGGAAGATGGCTACACCTTC	CASSYSGTGWEDGYTF
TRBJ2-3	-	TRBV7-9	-	TGTGCCAGCAGCCCCCCGGGCTCCGGAATCGGAGATACGCAGTATTTT	CASSPPGSGIGDTQYF
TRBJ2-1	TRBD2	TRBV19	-	TGTGCCAGTAGTGACCTAGCGGTTAGCTCCTACAATGAGCAGTTCTTC	CASSDLAVSSYNEQFF
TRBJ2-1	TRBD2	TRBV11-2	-	TGTGCCAGCAGCCCCGGGGGGGCCGATGAGCAGTTCTTC	CASSPGGADEQFF
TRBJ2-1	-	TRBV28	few	TGTGCCAGCAGAGCCGGGGCGGCTTATTACAATGAGCAGTTCTTC	CASRAGAAYYNEQFF
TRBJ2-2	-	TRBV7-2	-	TGTGCCAACCAGAATTGGGATTACACCGGGGAGCTGTTTTTT	CANQNWDYTGELFF
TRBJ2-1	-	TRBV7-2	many	TGTGCCAGCAGCCCGTGGTCGGGTCCCAACAATGAGCAGTTCTTC	CASSPWSGPNNEQFF
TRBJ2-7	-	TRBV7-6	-	TGTGCCAGCAGCTTAGGTATAGGGGGAACATCCTACGAGCAGTACTTC	CASSLGIGGTSYEQYF
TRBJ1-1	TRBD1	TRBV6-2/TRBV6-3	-	TGTGCCAGCAGATCACAGGGGTTGAGCACTGAAGCTTTCTTT	CASRSQGLSTEAFF
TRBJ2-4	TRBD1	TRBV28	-	TGTGCCAGCAGTTTTGAGGGGGCCATTGAAAACATTCAGTACTTC	CASSFEGAIENIQYF
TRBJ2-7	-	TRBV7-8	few	TGTGCCAGCAGCTTAGATCCAGGGCCCTTTTCCTACGAGCAGTACTTC	CASSLDPGPFSYEQYF
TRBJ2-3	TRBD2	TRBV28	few	TGTGCCAGCAGCCTTACACTAGCGGGGACGACAGATACGCAGTATTTT	CASSLTLAGTTDTQYF
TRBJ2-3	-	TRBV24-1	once	TGTGCCACCAGTGATCGGGTGCGAGATACGCAGTATTTT	CATSDRVRDTQYF
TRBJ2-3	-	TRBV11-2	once	TGTGCCAGCACCCTCGGAACTAACACAGATACGCAGTATTTT	CASTLGTNTDTQYF
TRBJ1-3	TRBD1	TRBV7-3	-	TGTGCCAGCAGCAACCGGGACAGGGATCATGGAAACACCATATATTTT	CASSNRDRDHGNTIYF
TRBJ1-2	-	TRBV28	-	TGTGCCAGCGGTAGGCTCTATGGCTACACCTTC	CASGRLYGYTF
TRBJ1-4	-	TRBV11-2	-	TGTGCCAGCAGCCCCAGTCACGGCGCTAATGAAAAACTGTTTTTT	CASSPSHGANEKLFF
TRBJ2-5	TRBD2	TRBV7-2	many	TGTGCCAGCAGCCTGGGACGGGGGGGAGGCGAGACCCAGTACTTC	CASSLGRGGGETQYF
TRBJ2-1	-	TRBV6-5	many	TGTGCCAGCAGTTACTCGTCGACGACAACGGGGTTCAATGAGCAGTTCTTC	CASSYSSTTTGFNEQFF
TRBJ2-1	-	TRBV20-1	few	TGCAGTGCTAGAGATGGGGGGAGAACTAAAAATGAGCAGTTCTTC	CSARDGGRTKNEQFF
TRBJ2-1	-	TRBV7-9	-	TGTGCCAGCAGCGACTTGGGTGAGCAGTTCTTC	CASSDLGEQFF
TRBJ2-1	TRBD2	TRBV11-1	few	TGTGCCAGCAGCTTAGTTCCAGCGGGGTACCCCGATGAGCAGTTCTTC	CASSLVPAGYPDEQFF
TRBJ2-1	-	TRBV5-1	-	TGCGCCAGCAGCGCGAGTGGACGGCGCAATGAGCAGTTCTTC	CASSASGRRNEQFF
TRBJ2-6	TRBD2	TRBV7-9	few	TGTGCCAGCAGACTACTAGCGTGGTCTGGGGCCAACGTCCTGACTTTC	CASRLLAWSGANVLTF
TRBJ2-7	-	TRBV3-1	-	TGTGCCAGCAGCCAAACCCCCGCCGGACAGACCTACGAGCAGTACTTC	CASSQTPAGQTYEQYF
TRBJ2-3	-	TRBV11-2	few	TGTGCCAGCAGCTTAGGCTACTCGACGAGCACAGATACGCAGTATTTT	CASSLGYSTSTDTQYF
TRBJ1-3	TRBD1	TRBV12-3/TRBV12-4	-	TGTGCCAGCAGACGACAGGGAGATAATTCTGGAAACACCATATATTTT	CASRRQGDNSGNTIYF
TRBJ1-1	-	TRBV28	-	TGTGCCAGCAGTTTTATGCTAGGACCTAACGGCCTGGACACTGAAGCTTTCTTT	CASSFMLGPNGLDTEAFF
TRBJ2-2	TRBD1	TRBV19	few	TGTGCCAGTGGACAGGGAGTGGCCGGGGAGCTGTTTTTT	CASGQGVAGELFF
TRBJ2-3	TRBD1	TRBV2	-	TGTGCCAGCGACCAACCGGGACAGAGAGATACGCAGTATTTT	CASDQPGQRDTQYF
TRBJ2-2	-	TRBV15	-	TGTGCCACCAGCAGAGGAGGGGAGCTGTTTTTT	CATSRGGELFF
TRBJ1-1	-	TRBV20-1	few	TGCAGTGCTAGAGATTTGAGGGCTTCCATGAACACTGAAGCTTTCTTT	CSARDLRASMNTEAFF
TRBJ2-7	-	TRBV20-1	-	TGCAGGGAGACCTACGAGCAGTACTTC	CRETYEQYF
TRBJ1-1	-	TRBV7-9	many	TGTGCCAGCACCATCAGTGGCCTGGCAGCTTTCTTT	CASTISGLAAFF
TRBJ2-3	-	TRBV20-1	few	TGCAGTGCTAGAGACGGAGACGGATGGTTGGATACGCAGTATTTT	CSARDGDGWLDTQYF
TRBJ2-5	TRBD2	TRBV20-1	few	TGCAGTGCTCGAGACGGGGCGGGGGGGCAGTACGAGACCCAGTACTTC	CSARDGAGGQYETQYF
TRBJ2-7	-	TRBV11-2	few	TGTGCCAGCAGCTTTAATAGGGGACCCTACGAGCAGTACTTC	CASSFNRGPYEQYF
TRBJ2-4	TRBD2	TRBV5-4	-	TGTGCCAGCAGAGGGGAGGGGAGCAAAAACATTCAGTACTTC	CASRGEGSKNIQYF
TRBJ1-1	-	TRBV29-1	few	TGCAGCGTTGACCCGTCCCATTCGCGGGGTAAGAGGACTGAAGCTTTCTTT	CSVDPSHSRGKRTEAFF
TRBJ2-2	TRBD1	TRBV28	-	TGTGCCAGCAGTTTATTCGGACAGGAGAACACCGGGGAGCTGTTTTTT	CASSLFGQENTGELFF
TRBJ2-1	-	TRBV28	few	TGTGCCAGCAGTTCGCGGAGGGATCCCTTCAATGAGCAGTTCTTC	CASSSRRDPFNEQFF
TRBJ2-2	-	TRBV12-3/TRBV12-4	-	TGTGCCAGCAGCCAGCCCCATCAGGGCGGGGAGCTGTTTTTT	CASSQPHQGGELFF
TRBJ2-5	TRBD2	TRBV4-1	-	TGCGCCAGCAGTTTCATGGGGGGGGTAGAGACCCAGTACTTC	CASSFMGGVETQYF
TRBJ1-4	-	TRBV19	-	TGTGCCAGTGCGTCTGGGGGTAATGAAAAACTGTTTTTT	CASASGGNEKLFF
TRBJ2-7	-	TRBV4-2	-	TGTGCCAGCAGCCCCTCCACAGGAGCCTACGAGCAGTACTTC	CASSPSTGAYEQYF
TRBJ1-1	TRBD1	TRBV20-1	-	TGCAGTGCAAGGGACAGGGTTCTTAGTAACACTGAAGCTTTCTTT	CSARDRVLSNTEAFF
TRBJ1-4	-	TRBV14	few	TGTGCCAGCAGCCTCGGAGGAGGGACTGAAAAACTGTTTTTT	CASSLGGGTEKLFF